This TCR beta chain is drawn from a study of shared clonotypes between healthy human individuals. Once extracted for a subset, genomic DNA was divided evenly among several immunoSEQ plates. When replicate PCRs were run on sorted subsets, they used around 0.2 ug DNA, some 30,000 T cell genomes. Assay: immunoSEQ multiplex PCR; the TCRdb copy retains only in-frame clones and omits some. The sample yields around 180,000 clones, around 93% seen once. It was into CD45RA+ naive and CD45RA-negative memory subsets that the CD4+ cells were split. Study-wide results and caveats: Though the depth was large, rarefaction showed that sorted-subset sequencing was incomplete.

This CDR3 has 15 residues. V was trimmed by 2 bases and J by 1 base, leaving 10 bases between them. CDR1 is SGHRS, CDR2 YFSETQ, per germline. Remarks on this clone: Antigen: not known.

The receptor's source is a woman aged 25 to 39 in good health. J is TRBJ1-3 and V is TRBV5-1, with no clear D. What was sequenced was naive CD4+ T cells sorted from blood. Subset noted: CD45RA+ positively selected. In nucleotides, the CDR3 is TGCGCCAGCAGCTTAGGTCCCGGGTCTGGAAACACCATATATTTT. It translates to CASSLGPGSGNTIYF.